The 18 T cell receptor beta chains below were found in one sample sequenced in a study of T cell clonality in common variable immunodeficiency. Using immunoSEQ multiplex PCR, the repertoire was profiled, and TCRdb retains in-frame clones only, with some absent. The sample contains approximately 20,000 clones, none of them singletons. Overall study results and limits: Common variable immunodeficiency TCR beta sequences reportedly had fewer deletions and N-nucleotide insertions.

For these TCRs, the target antigens are not known. Sequenced material: peripheral blood mononuclear cells. The receptor source for this set is a human donor with common variable immunodeficiency.

This clone showed up many times. The read terminates 3 residues ahead of where the CDR3 ends, so the germline J gene completes it. This chain joins TRBV5-1 and TRBJ2-3; maybe TRBD2 (6 bases). There are 14 residues in the CDR3. V lost 4 bases and J lost 3, with 12 bases in between. Germline V gives CDR1 SGHRS, CDR2 YFSETQ. The CDR3 DNA, read in part, is TGCGCCAGCAGCGGTGGGACTCCTACAGATACG. Translation gives CASSGGTPTDT. The complete CDR3 reads CASSGGTPTDTQYF.

This clone appeared many times. The read halts 3 residues ahead of the CDR3 end, with the missing end drawn from the germline J gene. The chain is built from TRBV18 and TRBJ1-2; TRBD1 agrees at 9 bases. Germline values: CDR1 KGHSH, CDR2 LQKENI. V trimming: 4 bases; J trimming: 2 bases; junction bases outside the gene matches: 2. The CDR3 loop spans 14 amino acids. The CDR3 DNA, read in part, is TGTGCCAGCTCACGGGACAGGGAGAACTATGGC. Encoded protein: CASSRDRENYG. The whole CDR3 sequence reads CASSRDRENYGYTF.

This clone was observed many times. The read finishes 3 residues shy of the CDR3 end, and the germline J gene is used to complete it. The V call is TRBV7-9, the J call TRBJ1-1, with TRBD1 as a possible D gene (5 bases). CDR3 length: 14 amino acids. The germline V and J ends were trimmed by 1 base and 5 bases, with 11 bases remaining between them. Germline V CDR1 and CDR2: SEHNR, FQNEAQ (reference sequence). Partial CDR3 DNA: TGTGCCAGCAGCTTAGAAGGGGCGCGTACTGAA. Protein product: CASSLEGARTE. The whole CDR3 reads CASSLEGARTEAFF.

This clone has a count of ten or more. The DNA ends 3 residues before the CDR3 does, and the rest of the CDR3 is filled in from the germline J gene. The V call is TRBV18, the J call TRBJ1-2, with TRBD1 matching 7 bases. Per the germline V gene, CDR1 is KGHSH and CDR2 is LQKENI. This CDR3 contains 15 residues. V trimming: 6 bases; J trimming: 5 bases; junction bases outside the gene matches: 12. CDR3 DNA (partial): TGTGCCAGCTCCCCAGGGACAGAGAATTCTTATGGC. This encodes CASSPGTENSYG. The entire CDR3 sequence reads CASSPGTENSYGYTF.

In this sample, this clone turned up many times. The read comes to an end 3 residues before the CDR3 does, leaving the germline J gene to fill in the end. This sequence joins TRBV4-2 and TRBJ2-1; perhaps TRBD1 as D (8 bases). CDR1 is LGHNA and CDR2 is YNFKEQ in the germline V gene. CDR3 size: 14 residues. Trimming removed 3 bases at V and 7 bases at J, with 13 bases between. CDR3 amino acids: CASSQEQGGNEQFF. CDR3 bases read: TGTGCCAGCAGCCAGGAACAGGGGGGGAATGAG.

This clone has a count of ten or more. The read terminates 3 residues before the CDR3 end, so the remaining end is supplied by the germline J gene. The chain is built from TRBV7-3 and TRBJ2-3; 7 bases line up with TRBD2. V was clipped by 4 bases and J by 0 bases; unmatched bases: 7. CDR3 size: 16 residues. The germline gives CDR1 SGHTA, CDR2 FQGTGA. This CDR3 is CASSSRKRESTDTQYF. The sequenced part of the CDR3 DNA is TGTGCCAGCAGCTCCCGGAAGCGGGAAAGCACAGATACG.

This clone was seen only a few times. From the germline J gene comes the end of the CDR3, since the read stops 3 residues before it. The genes are TRBV19 and TRBJ1-2; D remains unclear. There are 12 residues in the CDR3. V was trimmed by 7 bases and J by 3 bases, leaving 9 bases between them. Germline V CDR1 and CDR2: LNHDA, SQIVND (reference sequence). CDR3 sequence: CASKTGDYGYTF. The covered CDR3 bases are TGTGCCAGTAAAACCGGTGACTATGGC.

This clone occurred many times. Read data end 3 residues before the CDR3 end; the end is taken from the germline J gene. The chain couples TRBV20-1 to TRBJ1-6; 7 bases match TRBD1. V dropped 3 bases and J dropped 6; count of bases not matched to a gene: 5. CDR1 and CDR2 from the germline V gene are DFQATT and SNEGSKA (reference sequence). There are 14 residues in the CDR3. CDR3: CSARGGQSNSPLHF. The CDR3 DNA, read in part, is TGCAGTGCTAGGGGGGGACAGAGTAATTCACCC.

This clone was detected ten times or more. The DNA ends 3 residues before the CDR3 does, and the rest of the CDR3 is filled in from the germline J gene. The gene calls are TRBV18 and TRBJ2-2; possible D gene TRBD2, 6 bases. CDR1 is KGHSH, CDR2 LQKENI, per germline. V gave up 7 bases and J gave up 2 bases, with 11 bases separating them. This CDR3 comprises 14 residues. The CDR3 reads CASWGLRNTGELFF. CDR3 DNA (partial): TGTGCCAGCTGGGGACTGAGAAACACCGGGGAG.

In this sample, this clone turned up many times. The CDR3 goes on 3 residues after the read ends, and that part is filled in from the germline J gene. V usage is TRBV20-1 and J usage is TRBJ2-5, with 9 bases fitting TRBD1. V gave up 6 bases and J gave up 5 bases; unmatched junction bases: 10. CDR1 and CDR2 from the germline V gene are DFQATT and SNEGSKA (reference sequence). CDR3 size: 14 residues. This CDR3 is CSALQGAGGETQYF. CDR3 DNA, as far as it was read: TGCAGTGCCCTACAGGGGGCAGGGGGGGAGACC.

This clone occurred a few times. The CDR3 end lies 3 residues beyond the end of the read and is filled in from the germline J gene. V is TRBV6-2 or TRBV6-3 and J is TRBJ1-2, with 7 bases fitting TRBD1. V lost 5 bases and J lost 2; bases outside the gene matches: 8. The CDR3 runs to 15 residues. Per germline, CDR1 MNHEY and CDR2 SVGEGT. CDR3 bases read: TGTGCCAGCAGTGCCGGGGCAGGGGGGAACTATGGC. As protein: CASSAGAGGNYG. The complete CDR3 protein is CASSAGAGGNYGYTF.

This clone was observed many times. With the read ending 3 residues before the CDR3 end, the germline J gene is used to fill in that end. V and J are TRBV27 and TRBJ1-2; perhaps TRBD1 as D (5 bases). CDR1 is MNHEY and CDR2 is SMNVEV in the germline V gene (reference sequence). Trimming took off 3 bases at V and 4 bases at J, with 12 bases between the two ends. This CDR3 contains 14 residues. The CDR3 bases that were read are TGTGCCAGCAGTTTTAAGGAGGGGAGCTATGGC. Translating gives CASSFKEGSYG. The CDR3, in full, reads CASSFKEGSYGYTF.

This clone was counted ten times or more. The read ends 3 residues before the CDR3 terminus; that terminus is restored from the germline J gene. The rearrangement uses TRBV4-1 and TRBJ1-2; D gene ambiguous. The CDR3 length is 14 residues. Germline V gives CDR1 MGHRA, CDR2 YSYEKL. The sequenced CDR3 bases are TGCGCCAGCAGCCAAGAATTTACTAAGACCAGC. Amino acid sequence: CASSQEFTKTS. The entire CDR3 protein reads CASSQEFTKTSYTF.

This clone has a count of ten or more. The CDR3 end lies 3 residues beyond the end of the read and is filled in from the germline J gene. The gene calls are TRBV20-1 and TRBJ2-3; TRBD2 might be the D (6 bases). The V gene's germline CDR1 is DFQATT and CDR2 SNEGSKA (reference sequence). With 0 bases removed from V and 5 bases from J, the gap between germline ends came to 21 bases. The CDR3 length is 17 residues. The part of the CDR3 DNA that was read is TGCAGTGCTAGAGATCTAGACGGTGCGGGGCTGAGAGATACG. It specifies CSARDLDGAGLRDT. Given in full, the CDR3 is CSARDLDGAGLRDTQYF.

In its sample, this clone was seen many times. The sequence runs out 3 residues before the end of the CDR3; the remainder is reconstructed from the germline J gene. V gene TRBV4-1 combines with J gene TRBJ1-1; 9 bases agree with TRBD1. V lost 5 bases to trimming and J lost 3 bases; unmatched junction nucleotides: 1. Germline V lookup: CDR1 MGHRA, CDR2 YSYEKL. CDR3 length equals 13 residues. Partial CDR3 DNA: TGCGCCAGCAGCGGACAGGGGTACACTGAA. This gives the protein CASSGQGYTE. The entire CDR3 sequence reads CASSGQGYTEAFF.

This clone was seen repeatedly, ten times or more. The sequenced fragment ends 3 residues before the CDR3 boundary, so the rest is inferred from the germline J gene. This rearrangement joins TRBV7-9 to TRBJ2-1; 10 nucleotides align to TRBD1. Trimming took 5 bases from V and 5 from J; bases not matched to a gene: 6. Germline CDR1 and CDR2: SEHNR and FQNEAQ (reference sequence). CDR3 size: 15 residues. The CDR3 DNA, read in part, is TGTGCCAGCAGCCTGGGACAGGGGAGCCACAATGAG. Protein product: CASSLGQGSHNE. In full, the CDR3 is CASSLGQGSHNEQFF.

This clone was counted many times. From the germline J gene comes the end of the CDR3, since the read stops 3 residues before it. The chain recombines TRBV20-1 with TRBJ2-1; 16 nucleotides line up with TRBD2. The V gene's germline CDR1 is DFQATT and CDR2 SNEGSKA (reference sequence). The CDR3 has 20 residues. The J segment lost 8 bases and the V segment lost 3 bases, leaving 19 bases of the junction unmatched. CDR3 DNA (partial): TGCAGTGCTAGGGTAATTCCGGGACTAGCGGGAGGGCTGCTGATGGATGAG. Its translation: CSARVIPGLAGGLLMDE. Given in full, the CDR3 is CSARVIPGLAGGLLMDEQFF.

This clone was seen a handful of times. The CDR3 region is CASSFDSANTGELFF. The DNA read from the CDR3 is TGTGCCAGCAGCTTTGACAGCGCGAACACCGGGGAG. The chain carries TRBV7-2 and TRBJ2-2; D may be TRBD1 (5 bases). The read finishes 3 residues shy of the CDR3 end, and the germline J gene is used to complete it. With 3 bases removed from V and 0 bases from J, the gap between germline ends came to 8 bases. The CDR3 totals 15 residues. Germline V gene sequence: CDR1 SGHTA, CDR2 FQGNSA.